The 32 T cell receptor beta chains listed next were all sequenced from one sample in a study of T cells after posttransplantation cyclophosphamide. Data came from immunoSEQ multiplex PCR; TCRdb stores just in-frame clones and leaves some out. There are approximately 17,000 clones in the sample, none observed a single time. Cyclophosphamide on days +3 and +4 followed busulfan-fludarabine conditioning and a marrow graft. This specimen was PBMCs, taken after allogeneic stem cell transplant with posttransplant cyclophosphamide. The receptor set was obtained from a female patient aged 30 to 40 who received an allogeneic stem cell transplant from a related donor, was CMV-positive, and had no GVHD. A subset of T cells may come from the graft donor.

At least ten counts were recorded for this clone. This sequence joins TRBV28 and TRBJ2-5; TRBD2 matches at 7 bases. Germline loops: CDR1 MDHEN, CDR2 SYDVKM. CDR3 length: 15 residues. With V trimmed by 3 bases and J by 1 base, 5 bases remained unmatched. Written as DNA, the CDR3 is TGTGCCAGCAGTTTGGGGGGGGAATTCCAAGAGACCCAGTACTTC. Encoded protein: CASSLGGEFQETQYF.

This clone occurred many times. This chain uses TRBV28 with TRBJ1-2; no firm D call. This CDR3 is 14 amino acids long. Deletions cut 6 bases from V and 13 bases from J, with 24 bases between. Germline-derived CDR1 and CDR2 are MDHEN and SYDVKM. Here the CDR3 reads CASSLIGRTSGVTF. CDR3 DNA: TGTGCCAGCAGCCTGATAGGTAGGACCTCCGGGGTCACCTTC.

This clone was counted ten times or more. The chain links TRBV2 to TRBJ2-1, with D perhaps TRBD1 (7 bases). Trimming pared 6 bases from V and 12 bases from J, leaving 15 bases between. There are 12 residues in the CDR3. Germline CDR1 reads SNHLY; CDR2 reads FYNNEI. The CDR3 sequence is CASSVNRGGQFF. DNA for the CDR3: TGTGCCAGCAGCGTAAACAGGGGAGGGCAGTTCTTC. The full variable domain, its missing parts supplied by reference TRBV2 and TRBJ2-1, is EPEVTQTPSHQVTQMGQEVILRCVPISNHLYFYWYRQILGQKVEFLVSFYNNEISEKSEIFDDQFSVERPDGSNFTLKIRSTKLEDSAMYFCASSVNRGGQFFGPGTRLTVL.

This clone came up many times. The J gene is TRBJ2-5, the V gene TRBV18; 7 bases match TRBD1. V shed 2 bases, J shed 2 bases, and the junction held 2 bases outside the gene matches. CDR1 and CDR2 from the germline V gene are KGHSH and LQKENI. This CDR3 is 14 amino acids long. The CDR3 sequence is CASSPIRGQETQYF. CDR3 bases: TGTGCCAGCTCACCAATCAGGGGGCAAGAGACCCAGTACTTC.

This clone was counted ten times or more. CDR3 amino acids: CASSIYSSSTDTQYF. CDR3 nucleotide sequence: TGTGCCAGTAGTATATACAGCTCTAGCACAGATACGCAGTATTTT. J is TRBJ2-3 and V is TRBV19; unclear D gene. CDR3 length: 15 residues. Per germline, CDR1 LNHDA and CDR2 SQIVND (reference sequence). V gave up 2 bases and J gave up 0 bases, with 9 bases separating them. The full variable domain, its missing parts supplied by reference TRBV19 and TRBJ2-3, is DGGITQSPKYLFRKEGQNVTLSCEQNLNHDAMYWYRQDPGQGLRLIYYSQIVNDFQKGDIAEGYSVSREKKESFPLTVTSAQKNPTAFYLCASSIYSSSTDTQYFGPGTRLTVL.

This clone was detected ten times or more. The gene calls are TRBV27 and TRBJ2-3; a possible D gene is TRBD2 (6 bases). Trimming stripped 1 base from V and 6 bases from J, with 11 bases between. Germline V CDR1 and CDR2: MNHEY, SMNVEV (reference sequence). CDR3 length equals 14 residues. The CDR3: CASSLFTGGDTQYF. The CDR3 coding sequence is TGTGCCAGCAGTTTATTTACAGGAGGGGATACGCAGTATTTT.

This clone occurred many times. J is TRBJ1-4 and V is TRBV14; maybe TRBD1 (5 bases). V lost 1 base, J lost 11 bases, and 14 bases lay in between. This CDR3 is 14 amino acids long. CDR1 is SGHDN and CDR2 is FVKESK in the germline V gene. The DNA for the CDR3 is TGTGCCAGCAGCCAAGCTGCAGGGTTTGAGAAACTGTTTTTT. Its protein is CASSQAAGFEKLFF.

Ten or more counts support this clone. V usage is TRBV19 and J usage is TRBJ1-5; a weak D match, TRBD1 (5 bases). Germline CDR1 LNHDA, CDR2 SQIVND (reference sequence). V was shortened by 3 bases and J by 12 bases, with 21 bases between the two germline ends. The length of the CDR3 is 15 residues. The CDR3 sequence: CASSITGRGRGNQHF. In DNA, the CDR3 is TGTGCCAGTAGTATCACTGGACGGGGCCGGGGGAACCAGCATTTT.

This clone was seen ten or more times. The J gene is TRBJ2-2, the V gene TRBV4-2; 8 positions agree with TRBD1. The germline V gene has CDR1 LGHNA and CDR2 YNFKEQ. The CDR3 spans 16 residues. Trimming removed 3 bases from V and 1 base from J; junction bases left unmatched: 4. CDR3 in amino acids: CASSHSGTGNTGELFF. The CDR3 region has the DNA TGTGCCAGCAGCCACTCCGGGACAGGGAACACCGGGGAGCTGTTTTTT.

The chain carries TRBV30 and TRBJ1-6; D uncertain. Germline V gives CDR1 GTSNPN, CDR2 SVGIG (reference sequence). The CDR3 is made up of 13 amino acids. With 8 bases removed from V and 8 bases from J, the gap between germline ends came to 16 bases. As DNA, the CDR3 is TGTGCCCGGGCGGAACAGCGGGATTCACCCCTCCACTTT. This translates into CARAEQRDSPLHF.

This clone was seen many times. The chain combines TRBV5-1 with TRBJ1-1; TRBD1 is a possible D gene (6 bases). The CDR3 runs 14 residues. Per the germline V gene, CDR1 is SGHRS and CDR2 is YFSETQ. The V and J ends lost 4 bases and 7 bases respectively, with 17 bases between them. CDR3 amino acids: CASSQGSGGFEAFF. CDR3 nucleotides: TGCGCCAGCAGCCAAGGCTCGGGGGGCTTTGAAGCTTTCTTT. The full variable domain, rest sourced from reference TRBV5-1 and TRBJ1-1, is KAGVTQTPRYLIKTRGQQVTLSCSPISGHRSVSWYQQTPGQGLQFLFEYFSETQRNKGNFPGRFSGRQFSNSRSEMNVSTLELGDSALYLCASSQGSGGFEAFFGQGTRLTVV.

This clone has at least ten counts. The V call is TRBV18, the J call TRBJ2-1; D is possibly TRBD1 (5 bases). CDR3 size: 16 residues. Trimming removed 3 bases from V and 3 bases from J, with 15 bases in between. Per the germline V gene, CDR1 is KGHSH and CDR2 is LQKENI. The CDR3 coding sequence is TGTGCCAGCTCACCGACAGCCGTTACGATCTACAATGAGCAGTTCTTC. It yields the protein CASSPTAVTIYNEQFF.

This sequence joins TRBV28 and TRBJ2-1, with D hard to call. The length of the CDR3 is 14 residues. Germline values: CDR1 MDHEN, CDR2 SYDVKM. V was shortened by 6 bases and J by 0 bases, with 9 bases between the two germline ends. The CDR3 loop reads CASRVWHSYNEQFF. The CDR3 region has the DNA TGTGCCAGCAGAGTTTGGCACTCCTACAATGAGCAGTTCTTC.

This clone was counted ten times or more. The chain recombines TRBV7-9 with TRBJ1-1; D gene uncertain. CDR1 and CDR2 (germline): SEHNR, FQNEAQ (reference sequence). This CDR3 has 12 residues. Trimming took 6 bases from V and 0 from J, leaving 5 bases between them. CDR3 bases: TGTGCCAGCAGTCGGGTGAACACTGAAGCTTTCTTT. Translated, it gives CASSRVNTEAFF.

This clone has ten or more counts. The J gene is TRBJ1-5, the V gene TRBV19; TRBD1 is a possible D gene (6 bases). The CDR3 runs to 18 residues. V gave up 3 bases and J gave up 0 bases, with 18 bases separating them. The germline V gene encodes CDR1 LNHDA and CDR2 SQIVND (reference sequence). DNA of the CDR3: TGTGCCAGTAGTATCCAGGGGACCAAAGCATATAGCAATCAGCCCCAGCATTTT. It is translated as CASSIQGTKAYSNQPQHF.

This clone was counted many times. The CDR3 DNA sequence: TGTGCCAGCACGGGGGCAGGGGGCGCGAACACTGAAGCTTTCTTT. This encodes CASTGAGGANTEAFF. The chain carries TRBV6-1 and TRBJ1-1; 8 nucleotides agree with TRBD1. Germline lookup yields CDR1 MNHNS and CDR2 SASEGT. CDR3 size: 15 residues. V dropped 7 bases and J dropped 1; count of bases not matched to a gene: 8.

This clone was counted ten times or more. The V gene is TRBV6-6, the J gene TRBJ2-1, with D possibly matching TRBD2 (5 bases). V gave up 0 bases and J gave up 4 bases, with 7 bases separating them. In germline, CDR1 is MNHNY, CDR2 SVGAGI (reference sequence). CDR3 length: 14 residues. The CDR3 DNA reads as TGTGCCAGCAGTTACTCAAGGGAGTACAATGAGCAGTTCTTC. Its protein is CASSYSREYNEQFF.

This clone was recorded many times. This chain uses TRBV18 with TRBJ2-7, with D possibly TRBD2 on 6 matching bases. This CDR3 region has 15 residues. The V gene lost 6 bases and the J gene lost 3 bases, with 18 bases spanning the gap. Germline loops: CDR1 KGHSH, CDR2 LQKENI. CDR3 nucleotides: TGTGCCAGCTCTTGGGAGGAGAGAGAGGGCTACGAGCAGTACTTC. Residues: CASSWEEREGYEQYF.

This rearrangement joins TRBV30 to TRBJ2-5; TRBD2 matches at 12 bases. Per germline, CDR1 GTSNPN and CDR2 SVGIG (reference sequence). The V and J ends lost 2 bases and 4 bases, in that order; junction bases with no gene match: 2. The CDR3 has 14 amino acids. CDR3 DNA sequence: TGTGCCTGGAGTTCGGGACTAGCGGGAGAGACCCAGTACTTC. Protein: CAWSSGLAGETQYF.

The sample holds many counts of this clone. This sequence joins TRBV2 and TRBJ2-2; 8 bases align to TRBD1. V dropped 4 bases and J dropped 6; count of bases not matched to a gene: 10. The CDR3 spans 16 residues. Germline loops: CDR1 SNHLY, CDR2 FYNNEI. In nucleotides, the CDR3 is TGTGCCAGCAGTGGGGAGACAGGGGTCCGTGCCGGGGAGCTGTTTTTT. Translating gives CASSGETGVRAGELFF.

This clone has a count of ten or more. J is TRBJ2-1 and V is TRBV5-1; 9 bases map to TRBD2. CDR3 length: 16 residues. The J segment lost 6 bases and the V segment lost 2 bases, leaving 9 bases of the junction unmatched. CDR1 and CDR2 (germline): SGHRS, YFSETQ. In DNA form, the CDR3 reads TGCGCCAGCAGCTTAGCGGGAGGAATCATGGGCAATGAGCAGTTCTTC. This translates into CASSLAGGIMGNEQFF.

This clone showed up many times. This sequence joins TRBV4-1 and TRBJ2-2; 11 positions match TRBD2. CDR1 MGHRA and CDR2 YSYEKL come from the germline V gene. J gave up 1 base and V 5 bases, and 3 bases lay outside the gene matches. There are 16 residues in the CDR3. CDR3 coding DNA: TGCGCCAGCAGCGAAGGGACTAGCGGGAACACCGGGGAGCTGTTTTTT. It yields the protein CASSEGTSGNTGELFF.

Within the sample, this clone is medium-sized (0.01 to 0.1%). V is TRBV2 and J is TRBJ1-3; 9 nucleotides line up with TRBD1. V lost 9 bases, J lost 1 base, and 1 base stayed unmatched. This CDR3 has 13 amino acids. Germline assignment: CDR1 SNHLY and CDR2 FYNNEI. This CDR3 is CARTGGSGNTIYF. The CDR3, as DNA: TGTGCCAGGACAGGGGGTTCTGGAAACACCATATATTTT.

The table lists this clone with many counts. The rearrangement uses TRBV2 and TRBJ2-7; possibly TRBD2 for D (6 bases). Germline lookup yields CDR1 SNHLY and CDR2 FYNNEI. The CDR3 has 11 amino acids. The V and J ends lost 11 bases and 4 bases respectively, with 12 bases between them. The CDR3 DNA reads TGTGCCGGAGGGGCAGAGTACGAGCAGTACTTC. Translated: CAGGAEYEQYF. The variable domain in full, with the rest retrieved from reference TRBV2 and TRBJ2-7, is EPEVTQTPSHQVTQMGQEVILRCVPISNHLYFYWYRQILGQKVEFLVSFYNNEISEKSEIFDDQFSVERPDGSNFTLKIRSTKLEDSAMYFCAGGAEYEQYFGPGTRLTVT.

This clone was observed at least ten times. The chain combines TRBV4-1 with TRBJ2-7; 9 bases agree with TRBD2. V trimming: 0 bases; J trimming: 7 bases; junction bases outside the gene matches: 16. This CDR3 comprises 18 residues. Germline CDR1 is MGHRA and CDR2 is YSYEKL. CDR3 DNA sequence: TGCGCCAGCAGCCAAGATCAGACCGGGACTAGCCGTCATTGGGAGCAGTACTTC. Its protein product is CASSQDQTGTSRHWEQYF.

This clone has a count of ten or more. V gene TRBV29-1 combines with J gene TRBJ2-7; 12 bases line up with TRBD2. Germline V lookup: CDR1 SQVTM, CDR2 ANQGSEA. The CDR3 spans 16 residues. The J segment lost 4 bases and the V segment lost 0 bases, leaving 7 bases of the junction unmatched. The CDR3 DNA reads TGCAGCGTTGAAGAAGTGGGGACTAGCGGGTTTTACGAGCAGTACTTC. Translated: CSVEEVGTSGFYEQYF.

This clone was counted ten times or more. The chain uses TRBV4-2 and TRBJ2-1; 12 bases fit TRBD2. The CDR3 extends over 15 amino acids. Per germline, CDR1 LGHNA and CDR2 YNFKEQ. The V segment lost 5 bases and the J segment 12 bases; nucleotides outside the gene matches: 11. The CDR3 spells CASSLTSGGARGQFF. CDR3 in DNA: TGTGCCAGCAGCTTGACTAGCGGGGGCGCAAGGGGGCAGTTCTTC.

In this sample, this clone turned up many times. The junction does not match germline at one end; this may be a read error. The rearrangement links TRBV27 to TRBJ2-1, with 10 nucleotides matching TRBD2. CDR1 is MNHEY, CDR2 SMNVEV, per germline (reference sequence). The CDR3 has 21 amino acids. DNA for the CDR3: TGTGGCAGCCGTAAGTTAGCGGGAGGCTACTGGGGGGGAGTATCGTCGGATGAGCAGTTCTTC. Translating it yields CGSRKLAGGYWGGVSSDEQFF.

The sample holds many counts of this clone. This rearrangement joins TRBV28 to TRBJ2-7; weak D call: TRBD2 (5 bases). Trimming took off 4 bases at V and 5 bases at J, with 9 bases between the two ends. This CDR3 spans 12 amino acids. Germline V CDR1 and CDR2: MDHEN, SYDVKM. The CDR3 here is CASSSGLNEQYF. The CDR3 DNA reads TGTGCCAGCAGTTCCGGACTTAACGAGCAGTACTTC.

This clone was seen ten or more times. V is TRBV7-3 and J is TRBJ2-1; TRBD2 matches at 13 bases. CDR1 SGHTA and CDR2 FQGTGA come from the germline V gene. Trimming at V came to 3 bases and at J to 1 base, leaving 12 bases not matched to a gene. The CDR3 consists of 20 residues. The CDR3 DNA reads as TGTGCCAGCAGCTTCTCCTCAGGGACTAGCGGGAAAGCTTCCTACAATGAGCAGTTCTTC. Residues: CASSFSSGTSGKASYNEQFF.

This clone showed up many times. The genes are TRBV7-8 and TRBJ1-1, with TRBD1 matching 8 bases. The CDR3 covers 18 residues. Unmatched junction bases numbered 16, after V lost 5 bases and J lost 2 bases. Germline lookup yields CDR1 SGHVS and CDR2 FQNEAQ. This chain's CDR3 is CASSPRTGKSRVNTEAFF. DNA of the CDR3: TGTGCCAGCAGCCCCCGGACAGGGAAGAGTCGGGTAAACACTGAAGCTTTCTTT.

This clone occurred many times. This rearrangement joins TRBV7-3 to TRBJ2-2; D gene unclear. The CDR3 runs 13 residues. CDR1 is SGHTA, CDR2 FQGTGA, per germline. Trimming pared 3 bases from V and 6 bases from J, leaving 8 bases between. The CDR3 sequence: CASSFNSPGELFF. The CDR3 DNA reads TGTGCCAGCAGCTTTAACTCCCCCGGGGAGCTGTTTTTT.